This TCR beta chain originates from a study of metastatic and nonmetastatic thyroid tumors (dated by TCRdb to 2020 to 2022). General notes on the study: The researchers compared repertoires between peripheral blood samples and tumor or nodule tissue samples from patients with malignant or benign thyroid disease.

No patient had received any treatment before thyroid surgery. Using T-cell receptor beta sequencing, the study looked back at clinical samples from patients collected from the early 2010s to the late 2010s. Preparation of the library involved PCR. These reads were obtained on an Illumina HiSeq 4000. High-throughput sequencing was used to profile the TCR beta-chain CDR3 region of each patient. The authors' pipeline ran thus. CDR3 differences across clinicopathological groups were used to build a classifier for discriminating distant-metastatic papillary thyroid cancer patients. The Shannon index was used to measure repertoire diversity, and the Morisita-Horn index was used to measure how similar tumor and blood repertoires were. Through fastp at Q25 and MiXCR, TCRdb rebuilt clones from the public reads, retaining in-frame beta chains. Here the V and J calls rest on TCRdb's processing, not on the authors' analysis. This sample is represented by about 32,000 clones; roughly 7.1% of them were singletons. The ten largest clones capture just under 45% of the sample.

This clone was seen repeatedly, ten times or more. What antigen it recognizes has not been identified. No base quality information exists; no much larger clone differs at one position. What the work shows at the level of the full study, not this receptor alone: In both blood and tumor samples, TCR beta diversity was reported to be significantly higher in malignant tumors than in benign nodules.

Trimming removed 6 bases from V and 1 base from J, leaving 15 bases between the germline ends. The CDR3, from cysteine to phenylalanine, totals 15 residues. Only CDR3 DNA is held: 45 bases, read in frame from base 1. Via the germline V gene, CDR1 is SGDLS and CDR2 YYNGEE. The TCR sequence derives from a female donor with papillary thyroid cancer or a benign thyroid nodule (not recorded which). Some clones in this sample may be carry-over from other donors' samples. The rearranged segments are TRBV9 and TRBJ2-3, and the D gene may be TRBD1, 5 bases matching. Sequencing was done on a sample of blood. The sequenced DNA: TGTGCCAGCAACCCGTTGACAGAGGGCACAGATACGCAGTATTTT. This codes for CASNPLTEGTDTQYF.